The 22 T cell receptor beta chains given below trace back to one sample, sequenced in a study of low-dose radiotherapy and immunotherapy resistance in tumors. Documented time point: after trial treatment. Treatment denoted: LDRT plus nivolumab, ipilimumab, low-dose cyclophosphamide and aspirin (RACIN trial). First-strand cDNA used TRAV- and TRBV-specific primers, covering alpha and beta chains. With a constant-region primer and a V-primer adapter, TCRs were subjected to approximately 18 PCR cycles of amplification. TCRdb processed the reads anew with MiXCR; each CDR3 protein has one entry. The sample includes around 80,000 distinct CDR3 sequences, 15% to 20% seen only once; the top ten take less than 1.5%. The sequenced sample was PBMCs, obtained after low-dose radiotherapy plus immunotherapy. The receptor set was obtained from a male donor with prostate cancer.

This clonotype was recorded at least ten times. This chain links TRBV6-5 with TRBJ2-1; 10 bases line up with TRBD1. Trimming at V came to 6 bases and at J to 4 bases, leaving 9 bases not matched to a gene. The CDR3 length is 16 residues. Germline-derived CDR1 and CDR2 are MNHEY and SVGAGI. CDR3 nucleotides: TGTGCCAGCAGCGAAGACAGGGGGCATTCGTACAATGAGCAGTTCTTC. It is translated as CASSEDRGHSYNEQFF.

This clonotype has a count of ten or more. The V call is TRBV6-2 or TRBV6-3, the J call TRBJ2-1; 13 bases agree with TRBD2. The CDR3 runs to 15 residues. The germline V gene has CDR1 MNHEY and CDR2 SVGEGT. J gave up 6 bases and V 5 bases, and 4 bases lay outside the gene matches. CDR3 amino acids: CASSLGLAGSNEQFF. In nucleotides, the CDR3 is TGTGCCAGCAGTCTGGGACTAGCGGGAAGCAATGAGCAGTTCTTC.

The CDR3: CASSQDYRGVEQYF. The CDR3, as DNA: TGTGCCAGCAGCCAAGATTACAGGGGGGTCGAGCAGTACTTC. The genes are TRBV3-1 and TRBJ2-7, with TRBD1 matching over 8 bases. The junction had 4 bases not matched to a gene; V was cut back by 0 bases and J by 6 bases. CDR3 length: 14 amino acids. Germline assignment: CDR1 LGHDT and CDR2 YNNKEL (reference sequence).

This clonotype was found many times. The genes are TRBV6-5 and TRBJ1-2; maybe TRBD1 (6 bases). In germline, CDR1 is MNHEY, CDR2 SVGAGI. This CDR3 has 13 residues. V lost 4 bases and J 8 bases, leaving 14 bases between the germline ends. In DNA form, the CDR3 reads TGTGCCAGCAGTTCAGGGGCGATAAGCGGCTACACCTTC. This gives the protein CASSSGAISGYTF.

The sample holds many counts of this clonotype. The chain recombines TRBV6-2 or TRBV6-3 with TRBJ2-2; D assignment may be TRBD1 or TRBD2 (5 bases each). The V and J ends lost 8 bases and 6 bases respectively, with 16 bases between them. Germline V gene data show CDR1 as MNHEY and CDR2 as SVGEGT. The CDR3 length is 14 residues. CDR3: CASAGAWGAGELFF. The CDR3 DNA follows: TGTGCCAGCGCCGGGGCGTGGGGAGCCGGGGAGCTGTTTTTT.

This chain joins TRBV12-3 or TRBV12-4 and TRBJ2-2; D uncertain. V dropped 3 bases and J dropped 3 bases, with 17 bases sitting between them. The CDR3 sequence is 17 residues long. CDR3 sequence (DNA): TGTGCCAGCAGTTTTGGCAAGGTGGGGTTTGACACCGGGGAGCTGTTTTTT. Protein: CASSFGKVGFDTGELFF.

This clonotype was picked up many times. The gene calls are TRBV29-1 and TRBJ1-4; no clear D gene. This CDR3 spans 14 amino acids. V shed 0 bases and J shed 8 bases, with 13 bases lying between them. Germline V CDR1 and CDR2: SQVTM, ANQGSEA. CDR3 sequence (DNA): TGCAGCGTTGAAGATCGGGCAGACCGGGAAAAACTGTTTTTT. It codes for CSVEDRADREKLFF.

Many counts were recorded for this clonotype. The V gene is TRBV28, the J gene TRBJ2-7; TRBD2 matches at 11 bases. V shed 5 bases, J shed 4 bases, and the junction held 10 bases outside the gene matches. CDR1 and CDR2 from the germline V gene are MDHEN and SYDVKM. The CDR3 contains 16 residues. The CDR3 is CASSPMTSGEIYEQYF. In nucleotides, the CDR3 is TGTGCCAGCAGTCCCATGACTAGCGGGGAAATTTACGAGCAGTACTTC.

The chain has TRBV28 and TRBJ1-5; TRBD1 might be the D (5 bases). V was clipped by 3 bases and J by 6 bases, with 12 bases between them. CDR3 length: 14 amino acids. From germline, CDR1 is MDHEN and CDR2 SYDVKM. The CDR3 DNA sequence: TGTGCCAGCAGTTTGGGGGGTATGGGTCAGCCCCAGCATTTT. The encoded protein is CASSLGGMGQPQHF.

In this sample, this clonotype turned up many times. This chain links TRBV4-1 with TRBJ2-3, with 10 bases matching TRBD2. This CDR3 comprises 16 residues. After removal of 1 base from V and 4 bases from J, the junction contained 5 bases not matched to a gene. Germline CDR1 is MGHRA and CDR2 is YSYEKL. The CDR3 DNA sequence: TGCGCCAGCAGCCAAGGTCTCAGCGGGAGGGCAGATACGCAGTATTTT. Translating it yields CASSQGLSGRADTQYF.

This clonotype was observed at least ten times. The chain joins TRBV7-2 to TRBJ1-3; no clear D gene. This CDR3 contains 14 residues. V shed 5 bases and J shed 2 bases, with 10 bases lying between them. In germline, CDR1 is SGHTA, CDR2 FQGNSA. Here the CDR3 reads CASSAQWTGNTIYF. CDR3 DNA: TGTGCCAGCAGCGCCCAGTGGACTGGAAACACCATATATTTT.

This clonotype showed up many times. The CDR3: CSGRGRLGDTQYF. The CDR3 DNA sequence: TGCAGCGGGCGGGGCCGCCTGGGGGATACGCAGTATTTT. This rearrangement joins TRBV29-1 to TRBJ2-3, with D tentatively TRBD2 (6 bases). Germline CDR1 is SQVTM and CDR2 is ANQGSEA. The V gene lost 7 bases and the J gene lost 6 bases, with 17 bases spanning the gap. The CDR3 extends over 13 amino acids.

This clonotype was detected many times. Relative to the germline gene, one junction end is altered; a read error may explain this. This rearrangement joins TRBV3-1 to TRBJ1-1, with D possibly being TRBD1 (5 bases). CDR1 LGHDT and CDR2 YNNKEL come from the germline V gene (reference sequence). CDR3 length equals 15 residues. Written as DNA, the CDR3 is TGTGCCAGCAGCCAAGATCCAGTGTGGCAGGGCGAAGTCATCTTT. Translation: CASSQDPVWQGEVIF.

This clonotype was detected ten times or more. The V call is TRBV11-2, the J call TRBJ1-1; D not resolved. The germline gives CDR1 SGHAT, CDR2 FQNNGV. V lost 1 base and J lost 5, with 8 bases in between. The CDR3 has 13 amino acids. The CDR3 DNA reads TGTGCCAGCAGCTTAGGAGGGCAGACTGAAGCTTTCTTT. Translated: CASSLGGQTEAFF.

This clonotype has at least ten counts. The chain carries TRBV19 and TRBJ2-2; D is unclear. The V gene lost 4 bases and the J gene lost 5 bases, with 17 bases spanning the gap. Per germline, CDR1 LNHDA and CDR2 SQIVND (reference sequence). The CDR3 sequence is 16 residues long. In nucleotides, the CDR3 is TGTGCCAGTAGTAGAGCCGATCCCTCGACGACCGGGGAGCTGTTTTTT. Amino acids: CASSRADPSTTGELFF.

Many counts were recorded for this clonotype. CDR3 in DNA: TGTGCCAGTAGTATAGGCGGGAGAACCGGGGAGCTGTTTTTT. Protein: CASSIGGRTGELFF. This chain connects TRBV19 to TRBJ2-2; 7 nucleotides match TRBD2. This CDR3 region has 14 residues. The germline gives CDR1 LNHDA, CDR2 SQIVND (reference sequence). Trimming took 1 base from V and 5 from J; bases not matched to a gene: 1.

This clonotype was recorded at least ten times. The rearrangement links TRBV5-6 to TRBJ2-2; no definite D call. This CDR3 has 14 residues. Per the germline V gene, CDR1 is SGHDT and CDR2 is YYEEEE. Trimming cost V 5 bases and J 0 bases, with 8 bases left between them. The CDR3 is CASRDDTNTGELFF. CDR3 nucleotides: TGTGCCAGCAGAGACGACACGAACACCGGGGAGCTGTTTTTT.

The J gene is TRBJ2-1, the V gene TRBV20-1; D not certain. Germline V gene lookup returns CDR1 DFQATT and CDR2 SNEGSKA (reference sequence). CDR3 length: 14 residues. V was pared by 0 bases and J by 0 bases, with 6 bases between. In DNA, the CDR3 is TGCAGTGCTAGAGATGTAAGCTCCTACAATGAGCAGTTCTTC. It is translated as CSARDVSSYNEQFF.

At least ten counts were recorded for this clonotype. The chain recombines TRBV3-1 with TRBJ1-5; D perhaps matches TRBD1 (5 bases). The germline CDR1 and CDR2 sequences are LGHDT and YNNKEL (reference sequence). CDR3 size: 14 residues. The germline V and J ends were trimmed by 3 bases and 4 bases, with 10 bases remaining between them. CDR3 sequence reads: CASSQTGLNQPQHF. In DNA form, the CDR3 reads TGTGCCAGCAGCCAGACGGGACTAAATCAGCCCCAGCATTTT.

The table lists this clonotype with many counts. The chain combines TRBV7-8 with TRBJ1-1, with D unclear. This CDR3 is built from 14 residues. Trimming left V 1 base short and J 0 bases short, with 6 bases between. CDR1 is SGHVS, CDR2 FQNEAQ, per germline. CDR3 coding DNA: TGTGCCAGCAGCTTAGAGAGGGTGAACACTGAAGCTTTCTTT. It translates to CASSLERVNTEAFF.

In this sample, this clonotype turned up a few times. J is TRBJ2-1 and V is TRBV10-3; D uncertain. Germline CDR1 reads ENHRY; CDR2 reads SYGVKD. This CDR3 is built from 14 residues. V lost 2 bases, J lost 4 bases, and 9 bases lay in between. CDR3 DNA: TGTGCCATCAGTGAGCCACCGAAGTACAATGAGCAGTTCTTC. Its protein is CAISEPPKYNEQFF.

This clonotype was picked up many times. Written as DNA, the CDR3 is TGTGCCAGCAGTCGGACTAGCGGAAGGGTCGAGCAGTACTTC. Protein: CASSRTSGRVEQYF. The rearrangement links TRBV28 to TRBJ2-7; 10 nucleotides line up with TRBD2. The CDR3 runs 14 residues. The trim removed 5 bases at V and 6 bases at J, leaving 7 bases unmatched. The germline CDR1 and CDR2 sequences are MDHEN and SYDVKM.